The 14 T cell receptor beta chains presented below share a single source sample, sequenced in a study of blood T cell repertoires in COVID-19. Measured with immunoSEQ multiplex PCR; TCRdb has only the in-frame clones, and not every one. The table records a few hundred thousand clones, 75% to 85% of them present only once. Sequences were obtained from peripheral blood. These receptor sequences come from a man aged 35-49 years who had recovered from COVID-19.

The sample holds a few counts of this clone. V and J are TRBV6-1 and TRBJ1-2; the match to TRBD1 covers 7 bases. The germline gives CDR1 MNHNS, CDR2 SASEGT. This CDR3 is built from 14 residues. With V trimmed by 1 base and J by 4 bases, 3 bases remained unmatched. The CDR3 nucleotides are TGTGCCAGCAGTGAAGGGGCAGGGGGCTATGGCTACACCTTC. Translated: CASSEGAGGYGYTF.

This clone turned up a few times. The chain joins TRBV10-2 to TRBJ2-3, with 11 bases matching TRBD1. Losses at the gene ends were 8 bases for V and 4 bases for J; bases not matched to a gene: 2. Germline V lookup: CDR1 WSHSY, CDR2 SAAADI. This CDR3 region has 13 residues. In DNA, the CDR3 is TGCGCCAGCGGGGGACAGGGGGCAGATACGCAGTATTTT. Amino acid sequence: CASGGQGADTQYF.

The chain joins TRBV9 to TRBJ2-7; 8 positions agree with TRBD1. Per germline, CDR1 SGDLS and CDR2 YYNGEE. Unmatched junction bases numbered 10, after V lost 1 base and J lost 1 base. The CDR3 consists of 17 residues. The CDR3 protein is CASSVSIPGGASYEQYF. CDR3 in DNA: TGTGCCAGCAGCGTATCCATTCCAGGGGGCGCTTCCTACGAGCAGTACTTC.

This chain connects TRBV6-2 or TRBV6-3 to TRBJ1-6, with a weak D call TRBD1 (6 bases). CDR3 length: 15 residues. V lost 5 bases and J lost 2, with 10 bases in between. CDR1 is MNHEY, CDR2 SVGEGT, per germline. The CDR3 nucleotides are TGTGCCAGCAGTCCCCGGACAGCCTATAATTCACCCCTCCACTTT. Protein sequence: CASSPRTAYNSPLHF.

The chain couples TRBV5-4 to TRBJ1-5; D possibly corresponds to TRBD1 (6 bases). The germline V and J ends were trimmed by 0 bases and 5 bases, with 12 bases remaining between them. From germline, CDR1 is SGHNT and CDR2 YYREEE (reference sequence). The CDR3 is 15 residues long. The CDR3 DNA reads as TGTGCCAGCAGCTTGGATGGGGACAAAGATCAGCCCCAGCATTTT. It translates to CASSLDGDKDQPQHF.

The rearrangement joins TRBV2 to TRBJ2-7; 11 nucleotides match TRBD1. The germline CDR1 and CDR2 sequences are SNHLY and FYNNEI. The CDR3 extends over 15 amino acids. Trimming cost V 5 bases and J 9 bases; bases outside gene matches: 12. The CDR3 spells CASSPGTGGVEVQYF. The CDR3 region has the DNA TGTGCCAGCAGTCCCGGGACAGGGGGAGTCGAGGTGCAGTACTTC.

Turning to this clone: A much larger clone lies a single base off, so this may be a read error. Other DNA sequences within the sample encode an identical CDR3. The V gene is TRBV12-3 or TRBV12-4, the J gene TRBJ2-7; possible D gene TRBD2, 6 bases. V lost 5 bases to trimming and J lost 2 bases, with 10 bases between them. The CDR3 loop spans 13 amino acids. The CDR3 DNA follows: TGTGCCAGCAGTCCGGGACTCCCCTACGAGCAGTACTTC. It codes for CASSPGLPYEQYF.

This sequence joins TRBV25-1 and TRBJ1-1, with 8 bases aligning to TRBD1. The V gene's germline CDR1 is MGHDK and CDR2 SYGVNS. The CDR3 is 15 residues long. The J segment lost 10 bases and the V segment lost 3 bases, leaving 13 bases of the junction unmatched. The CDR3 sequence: CASSDHRTGLEVAFF. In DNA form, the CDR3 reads TGTGCCAGCAGTGACCATAGGACAGGGCTTGAGGTAGCTTTCTTT.

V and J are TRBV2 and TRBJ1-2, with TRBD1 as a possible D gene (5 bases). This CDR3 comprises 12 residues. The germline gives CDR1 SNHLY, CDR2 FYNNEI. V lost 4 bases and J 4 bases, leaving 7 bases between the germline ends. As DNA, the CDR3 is TGTGCCAGCAGTGGACAGCGCTATGGCTACACCTTC. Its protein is CASSGQRYGYTF.

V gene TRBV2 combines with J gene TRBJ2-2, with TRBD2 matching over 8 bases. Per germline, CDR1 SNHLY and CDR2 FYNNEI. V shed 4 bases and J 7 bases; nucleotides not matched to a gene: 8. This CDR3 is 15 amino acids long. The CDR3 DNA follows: TGTGCCAGCAGTGTTCTGGGGGCGGGAGGCGGGGAGCTGTTTTTT. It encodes CASSVLGAGGGELFF.

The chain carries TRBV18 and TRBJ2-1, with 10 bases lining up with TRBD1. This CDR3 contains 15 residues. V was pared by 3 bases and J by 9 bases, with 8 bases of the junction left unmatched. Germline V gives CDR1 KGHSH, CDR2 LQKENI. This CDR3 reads CASSPLGQGVSEQFF. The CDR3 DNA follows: TGTGCCAGCTCACCCCTAGGACAGGGGGTGAGTGAGCAGTTCTTC.

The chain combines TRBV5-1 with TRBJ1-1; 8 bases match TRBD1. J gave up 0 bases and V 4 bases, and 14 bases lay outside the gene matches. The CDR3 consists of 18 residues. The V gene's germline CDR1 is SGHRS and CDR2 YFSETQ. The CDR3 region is CASSLRLRGQDLNTEAFF. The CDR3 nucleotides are TGCGCCAGCAGCCTCCGTCTCCGGGGACAGGACCTGAACACTGAAGCTTTCTTT.

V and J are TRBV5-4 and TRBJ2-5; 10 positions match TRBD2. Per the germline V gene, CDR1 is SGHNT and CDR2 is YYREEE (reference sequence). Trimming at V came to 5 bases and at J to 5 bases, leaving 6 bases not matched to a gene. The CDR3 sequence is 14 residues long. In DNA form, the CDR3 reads TGTGCCAGCAGGCAGCGGGAGGGCCTCGAGACCCAGTACTTC. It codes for CASRQREGLETQYF.

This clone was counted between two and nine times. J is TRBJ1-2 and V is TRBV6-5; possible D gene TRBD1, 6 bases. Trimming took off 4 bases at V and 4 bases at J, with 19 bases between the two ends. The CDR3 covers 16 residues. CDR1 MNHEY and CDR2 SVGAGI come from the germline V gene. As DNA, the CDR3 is TGTGCCAGCAGTTTCTCTTCCGGGGGGCTGACCTATGGCTACACCTTC. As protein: CASSFSSGGLTYGYTF.